This T cell receptor (beta chain) came from a study of T cells in Graves' hyperthyroidism and ophthalmopathy. Of note for this clonotype: Its antigen is undetermined.

The CDR3 is 14 amino acids. Trimming removed 1 base at V and 5 bases at J, with 14 bases between. The germline V gene encodes CDR1 GTSNPN and CDR2 SVGIG (reference sequence). The PBMCs were sourced from fresh peripheral blood (around 9.3 ml). RNA transcripts gave rise to amplified TCR beta CDR3 regions. During a first-round RT-PCR of the TCR CDR3, the HTBI primer set was used. TCRdb ran MiXCR on the multiplex PCR reads and lists one entry per CDR3 protein. The data show fewer than 350,000 distinct CDR3 sequences, with 13% seen just once and 7.8% held by the top ten. Study results and limitations: A model of 13 V-J features distinguished ophthalmopathy from stable hyperthyroidism. The model anticipated ophthalmopathy a median about six months pre-onset. Most expanded thyroid clonotypes above 0.001 recurred in blood.

This sequence joins TRBV30 and TRBJ2-5; a possible D gene is TRBD1 (6 bases). Material for sequencing was blood. This receptor was obtained from a woman aged 25 to 39 with Graves' hyperthyroidism that later progressed to Graves' ophthalmopathy. CDR3 DNA: TGTGCCTGGAGTGGCACAGGGCTCGGCGAGACCCAGTACTTC. Translation gives CAWSGTGLGETQYF.